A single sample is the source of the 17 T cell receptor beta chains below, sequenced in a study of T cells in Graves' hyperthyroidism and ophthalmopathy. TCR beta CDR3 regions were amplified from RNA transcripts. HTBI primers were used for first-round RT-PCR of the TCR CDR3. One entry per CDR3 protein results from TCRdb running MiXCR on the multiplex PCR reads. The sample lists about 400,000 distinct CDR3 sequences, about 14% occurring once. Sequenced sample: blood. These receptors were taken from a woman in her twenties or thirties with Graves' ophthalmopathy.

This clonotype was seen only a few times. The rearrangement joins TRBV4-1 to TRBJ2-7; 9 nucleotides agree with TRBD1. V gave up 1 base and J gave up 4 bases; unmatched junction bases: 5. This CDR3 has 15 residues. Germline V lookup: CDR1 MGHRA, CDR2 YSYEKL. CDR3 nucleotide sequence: TGCGCCAGCAGCCAAGGCCGGACAGGGGAATACGAGCAGTACTTC. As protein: CASSQGRTGEYEQYF.

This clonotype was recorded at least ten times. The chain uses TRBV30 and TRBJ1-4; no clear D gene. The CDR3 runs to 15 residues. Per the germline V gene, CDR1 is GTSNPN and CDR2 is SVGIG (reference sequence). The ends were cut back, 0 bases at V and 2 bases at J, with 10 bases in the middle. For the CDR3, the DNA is TGTGCCTGGAGTGTACCCTCGCGCACTAATGAAAAACTGTTTTTT. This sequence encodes CAWSVPSRTNEKLFF.

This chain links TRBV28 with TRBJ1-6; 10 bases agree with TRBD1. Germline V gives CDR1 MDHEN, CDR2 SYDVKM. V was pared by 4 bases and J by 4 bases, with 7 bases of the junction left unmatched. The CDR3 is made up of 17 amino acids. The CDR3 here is CASSSPGTGDYNSPLHF. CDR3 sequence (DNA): TGTGCCAGCAGTTCCCCCGGGACAGGGGATTATAATTCACCCCTCCACTTT. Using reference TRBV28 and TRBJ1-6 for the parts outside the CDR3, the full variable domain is DVKVTQSSRYLVKRTGEKVFLECVQDMDHENMFWYRQDPGLGLRLIYFSYDVKMKEKGDIPEGYSVSREKKERFSLILESASTNQTSMYLCASSSPGTGDYNSPLHFGNGTRLTVT.

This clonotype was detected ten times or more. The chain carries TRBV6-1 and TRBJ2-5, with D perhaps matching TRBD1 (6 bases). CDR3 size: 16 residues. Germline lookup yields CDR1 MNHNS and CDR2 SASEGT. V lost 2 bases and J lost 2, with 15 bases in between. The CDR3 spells CASSELRGGGQETQYF. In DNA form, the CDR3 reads TGTGCCAGCAGTGAACTCAGGGGTGGTGGGCAAGAGACCCAGTACTTC.

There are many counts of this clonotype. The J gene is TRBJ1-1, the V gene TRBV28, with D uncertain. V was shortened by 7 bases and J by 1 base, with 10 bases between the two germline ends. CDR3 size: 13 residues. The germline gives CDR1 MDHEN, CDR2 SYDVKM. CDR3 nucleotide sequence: TGTGCCAGCACTTCTAAACCGAACACTGAAGCTTTCTTT. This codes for CASTSKPNTEAFF.

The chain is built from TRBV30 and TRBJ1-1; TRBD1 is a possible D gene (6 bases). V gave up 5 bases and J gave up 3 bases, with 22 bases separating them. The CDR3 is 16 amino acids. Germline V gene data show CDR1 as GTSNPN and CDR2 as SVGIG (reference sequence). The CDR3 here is CAWVSTRTVRDTEAFF. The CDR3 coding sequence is TGTGCCTGGGTATCAACCAGGACAGTGCGAGACACTGAAGCTTTCTTT.

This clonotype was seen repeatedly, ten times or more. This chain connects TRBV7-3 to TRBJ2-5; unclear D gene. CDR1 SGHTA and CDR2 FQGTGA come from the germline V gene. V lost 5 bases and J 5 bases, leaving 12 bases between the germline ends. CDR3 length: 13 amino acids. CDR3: CASSPGSLETQYF. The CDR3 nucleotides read TGTGCCAGCAGCCCAGGTTCTTTGGAGACCCAGTACTTC.

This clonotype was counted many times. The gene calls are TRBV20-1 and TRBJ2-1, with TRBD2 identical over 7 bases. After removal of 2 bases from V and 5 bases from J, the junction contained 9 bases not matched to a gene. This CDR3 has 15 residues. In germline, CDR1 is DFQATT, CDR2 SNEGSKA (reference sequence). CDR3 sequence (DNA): TGCAGTGCTAGACCCGGGGAGGGGTATCACAATGAGCAGTTCTTC. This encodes CSARPGEGYHNEQFF.

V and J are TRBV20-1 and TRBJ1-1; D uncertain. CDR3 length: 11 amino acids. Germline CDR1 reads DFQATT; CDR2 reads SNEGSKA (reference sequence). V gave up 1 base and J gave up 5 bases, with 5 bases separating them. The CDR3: CSARGATEAFF. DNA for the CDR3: TGCAGTGCTAGAGGAGCAACTGAAGCTTTCTTT.

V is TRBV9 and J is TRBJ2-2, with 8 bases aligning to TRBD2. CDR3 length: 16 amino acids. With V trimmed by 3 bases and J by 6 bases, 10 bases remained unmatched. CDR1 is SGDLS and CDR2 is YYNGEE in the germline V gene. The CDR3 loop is CASSGESGTSPGELFF. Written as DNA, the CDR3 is TGTGCCAGCAGCGGGGAGAGCGGGACTAGTCCCGGGGAGCTGTTTTTT.

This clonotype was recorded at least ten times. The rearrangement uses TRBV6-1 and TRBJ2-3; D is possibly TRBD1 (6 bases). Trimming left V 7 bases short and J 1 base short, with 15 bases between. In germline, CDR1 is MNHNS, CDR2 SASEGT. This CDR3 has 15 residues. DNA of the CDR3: TGTGCCAGCAACCACGGACAGTTTGGCACAGATACGCAGTATTTT. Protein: CASNHGQFGTDTQYF.

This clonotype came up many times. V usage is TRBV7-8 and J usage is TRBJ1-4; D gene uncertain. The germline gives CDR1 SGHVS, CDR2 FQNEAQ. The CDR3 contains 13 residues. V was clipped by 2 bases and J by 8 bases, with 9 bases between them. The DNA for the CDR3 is TGTGCCAGCAGCTTACCCCCGCTAGAAAAACTGTTTTTT. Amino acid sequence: CASSLPPLEKLFF.

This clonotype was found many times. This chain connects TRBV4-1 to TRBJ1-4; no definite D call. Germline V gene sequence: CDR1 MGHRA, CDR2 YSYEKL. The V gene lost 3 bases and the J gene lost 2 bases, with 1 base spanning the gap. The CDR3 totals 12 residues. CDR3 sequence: CASSQTNEKLFF. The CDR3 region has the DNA TGCGCCAGCAGCCAGACTAATGAAAAACTGTTTTTT.

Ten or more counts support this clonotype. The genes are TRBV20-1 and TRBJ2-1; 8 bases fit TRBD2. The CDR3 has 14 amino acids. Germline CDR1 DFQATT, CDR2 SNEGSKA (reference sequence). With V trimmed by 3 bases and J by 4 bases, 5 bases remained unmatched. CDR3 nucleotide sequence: TGCAGTGCTAGCAAGCGGGGGAAATACAATGAGCAGTTCTTC. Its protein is CSASKRGKYNEQFF.

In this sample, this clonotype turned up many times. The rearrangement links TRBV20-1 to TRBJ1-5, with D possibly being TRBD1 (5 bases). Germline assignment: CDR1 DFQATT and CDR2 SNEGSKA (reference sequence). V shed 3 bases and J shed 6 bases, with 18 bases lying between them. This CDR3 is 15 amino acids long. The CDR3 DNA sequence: TGCAGTGCTAGGGGGCTGGTACAGGAGAGTCAGCCCCAGCATTTT. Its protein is CSARGLVQESQPQHF.

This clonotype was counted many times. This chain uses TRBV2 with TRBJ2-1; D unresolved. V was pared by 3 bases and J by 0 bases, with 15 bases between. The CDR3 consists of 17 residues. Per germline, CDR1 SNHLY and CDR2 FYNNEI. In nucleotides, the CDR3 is TGTGCCAGCAGTGATCTCCCGGGTTTTAGCTCCTACAATGAGCAGTTCTTC. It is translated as CASSDLPGFSSYNEQFF.

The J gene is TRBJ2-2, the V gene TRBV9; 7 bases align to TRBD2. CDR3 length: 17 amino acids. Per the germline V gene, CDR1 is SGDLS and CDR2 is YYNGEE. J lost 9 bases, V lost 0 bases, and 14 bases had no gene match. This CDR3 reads CASSVDGAGTITRELFF. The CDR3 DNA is TGTGCCAGCAGCGTAGACGGTGCGGGGACTATTACCAGGGAGCTGTTTTTT.